These 32 T cell receptor beta chains share one sample of origin, sequenced in a study of early T cells in non-severe SARS-CoV-2 infection. In TCRdb, the 5' RACE reads were re-called with MiXCR into one record per CDR3 protein. Seen here are some 34,000 distinct CDR3 sequences, approximately 9.1% observed once, and the top ten hold roughly 12%. Sequenced material: whole blood. The receptors were gathered from an adult who was a healthcare worker with PCR-confirmed SARS-CoV-2 infection or an uninfected control (not recorded which).

This clonotype was picked up many times. The chain is built from TRBV6-5 and TRBJ1-1; D is possibly TRBD1 (5 bases). Germline values: CDR1 MNHEY, CDR2 SVGAGI. The CDR3 sequence is 14 residues long. Between the trimmed V and J ends, which lost 6 bases and 1 base, there was a span of 12 bases. For the CDR3, the DNA is TGTGCCAGCAGAATTCCGGGACCGAACACTGAAGCTTTCTTT. As protein: CASRIPGPNTEAFF.

This clonotype appeared many times. This chain links TRBV6-5 with TRBJ1-6, with a possible D match to TRBD1 (6 bases). V dropped 8 bases and J dropped 10 bases, with 15 bases sitting between them. The germline V gene encodes CDR1 MNHEY and CDR2 SVGAGI. The CDR3 contains 13 residues. The DNA for the CDR3 is TGTGCCAGCCGAACCGGGGGCCAATCACCCCTCCACTTT. This codes for CASRTGGQSPLHF.

This clonotype was seen many times. The chain employs TRBV4-3 and TRBJ1-1, with D possibly TRBD1 on 6 matching bases. Germline-derived CDR1 and CDR2 are LGHNA and YSLEER. With 0 bases removed from V and 2 bases from J, the gap between germline ends came to 16 bases. The CDR3 length is 17 residues. CDR3 sequence reads: CASSQDPGGAVNTEAFF. The CDR3 nucleotides read TGCGCCAGCAGCCAAGATCCCGGGGGCGCAGTAAACACTGAAGCTTTCTTT.

This clonotype has a single count. Germline and junction disagree at one end, which may indicate a read error. The chain links TRBV5-1 to TRBJ2-3; a weak D match, TRBD2 (6 bases). The CDR3 has 11 residues. Germline CDR1 SGHRS, CDR2 YFSETQ. In DNA, the CDR3 is TGCGCCTGCAGGGACTTGGATACGCAGTATTTT. Protein: CACRDLDTQYF.

This clonotype was counted at least ten times. The chain combines TRBV5-4 with TRBJ2-7; no clear D. The CDR3 has 14 residues. Germline lookup yields CDR1 SGHNT and CDR2 YYREEE (reference sequence). Trimming removed 2 bases at V and 6 bases at J, with 15 bases between. CDR3 nucleotide sequence: TGTGCCAGCAGCTTTGCTGAAGGGTCGGGCGAGCAGTACTTC. Translating it yields CASSFAEGSGEQYF.

The table lists this clonotype with a few counts. This chain links TRBV7-2 with TRBJ2-3; TRBD1 matches at 7 bases. Trimming took 5 bases from V and 0 from J; bases not matched to a gene: 2. The V gene's germline CDR1 is SGHTA and CDR2 FQGNSA. The CDR3 runs to 14 residues. DNA for the CDR3: TGTGCCAGCAGCATGGACAGGAGCACAGATACGCAGTATTTT. Translated: CASSMDRSTDTQYF.

There are many counts of this clonotype. The rearrangement joins TRBV28 to TRBJ1-6, with D tentatively TRBD1 (6 bases). The germline V gene has CDR1 MDHEN and CDR2 SYDVKM. The CDR3 extends over 15 amino acids. Trimming took 2 bases from V and 9 from J, leaving 14 bases between them. DNA for the CDR3: TGTGCCAGCAGTTTACTGCAGGGGCAGGGTTCACCCCTCCACTTT. Encoded protein: CASSLLQGQGSPLHF.

V gene TRBV11-3 combines with J gene TRBJ1-1, with D perhaps TRBD1 (5 bases). Trimming removed 4 bases at V and 2 bases at J, with 11 bases between. Looked up from germline, CDR1 is SGHNT and CDR2 is YENEEA. The CDR3 is 14 residues long. DNA for the CDR3: TGTGCCAGCAGCTCCAGCGGGGCCAACACTGAAGCTTTCTTT. As protein: CASSSSGANTEAFF.

The chain uses TRBV12-3 or TRBV12-4 and TRBJ2-5; D remains unclear. This CDR3 is 12 amino acids long. V dropped 4 bases and J dropped 5 bases, with 8 bases sitting between them. CDR3 in DNA: TGTGCCAGCAGTTACAGCCCGGAGACCCAGTACTTC. It translates to CASSYSPETQYF.

This chain joins TRBV29-1 and TRBJ1-1; D possibly corresponds to TRBD1 (6 bases). The CDR3 sequence is 13 residues long. Deletions cut 7 bases from V and 1 base from J, with 13 bases between. Germline lookup yields CDR1 SQVTM and CDR2 ANQGSEA. The CDR3 region is CSAKDRSNTEAFF. The DNA for the CDR3 is TGCAGCGCCAAGGACAGATCGAACACTGAAGCTTTCTTT.

This clonotype has at least ten counts. The chain carries TRBV5-1 and TRBJ1-2; 8 positions agree with TRBD1. Germline V lookup: CDR1 SGHRS, CDR2 YFSETQ. The CDR3 is 13 residues long. V was clipped by 4 bases and J by 8 bases; unmatched bases: 7. As DNA, the CDR3 is TGCGCCAGCAGCGTAGGGACAGGATACGGCTACACCTTC. Amino acids: CASSVGTGYGYTF.

The genes are TRBV29-1 and TRBJ1-3; the D gene is possibly TRBD1 (5 bases). Germline V gene lookup returns CDR1 SQVTM and CDR2 ANQGSEA. This CDR3 has 11 residues. CDR3 nucleotides: TGCTGCGGACACTCTGGAAACACCATATATTTT. The encoded protein is CCGHSGNTIYF.

At least ten counts were recorded for this clonotype. J is TRBJ2-5 and V is TRBV7-2; 8 bases fit TRBD2. This CDR3 has 15 residues. From germline, CDR1 is SGHTA and CDR2 FQGNSA. Losses at the gene ends were 2 bases for V and 5 bases for J; bases not matched to a gene: 7. CDR3 sequence reads: CASSLWGLERETQYF. Here the CDR3 DNA reads TGTGCCAGCAGCTTATGGGGACTAGAGAGGGAGACCCAGTACTTC.

This clonotype turned up a few times. The V and J genes are TRBV28 and TRBJ2-6; tentative D call: TRBD2 (6 bases). The CDR3 spans 17 residues. CDR1 is MDHEN and CDR2 is SYDVKM in the germline V gene. The germline V and J ends were trimmed by 6 bases and 0 bases, with 15 bases remaining between them. CDR3 residues: CASRKGLGDSGANVLTF. The CDR3 DNA follows: TGTGCCAGCAGGAAGGGACTGGGGGACTCTGGGGCCAACGTCCTGACTTTC.

The gene calls are TRBV19 and TRBJ2-7; D is perhaps TRBD1 (7 bases). The CDR3 loop spans 15 amino acids. The germline CDR1 and CDR2 sequences are LNHDA and SQIVND (reference sequence). V lost 4 bases to trimming and J lost 3 bases, with 16 bases between them. The CDR3 loop reads CASSTAGGQHYEQYF. The CDR3 DNA reads TGTGCCAGTAGTACCGCCGGGGGACAGCACTACGAGCAGTACTTC.

The chain is built from TRBV5-1 and TRBJ2-1; tentatively, D is TRBD1 (5 bases). Germline V gene lookup returns CDR1 SGHRS and CDR2 YFSETQ. The length of the CDR3 is 15 residues. Trimming took off 0 bases at V and 6 bases at J, with 13 bases between the two ends. The CDR3, as DNA: TGCGCCAGCAGCTTGGGACAGAACCAATTCAATGAGCAGTTCTTC. It translates to CASSLGQNQFNEQFF.

This clonotype occurred many times. The chain has TRBV18 and TRBJ2-7; D gene unclear. V lost 2 bases, J lost 6 bases, and 8 bases lay in between. Germline V lookup: CDR1 KGHSH, CDR2 LQKENI. The CDR3 spans 12 residues. The DNA of the CDR3 is TGTGCCAGCTCACCAGTCGGACGCGAGCAGTACTTC. Translated, it gives CASSPVGREQYF.

This clonotype showed up many times. V usage is TRBV12-2 and J usage is TRBJ2-2; the DNA was not used to check the table's D call, TRBD1. TRBV12-2 is given as a pseudogene. The CDR3 runs to 18 residues. As DNA, the CDR3 is TGTGCAAGTCGCTTAGCGCGATTCACAGGGGATGACACCGGGGAGCTGTTTTTT. This translates into CASRLARFTGDDTGELFF.

This clonotype was detected ten times or more. The genes are TRBV20-1 and TRBJ1-4; unclear D gene. The germline V and J ends were trimmed by 7 bases and 10 bases, with 19 bases remaining between them. In germline, CDR1 is DFQATT, CDR2 SNEGSKA (reference sequence). CDR3 size: 13 residues. The CDR3 reads CSGIGLKPGKLFF. The CDR3 DNA is TGCAGTGGGATAGGGCTGAAGCCAGGAAAACTGTTTTTT.

This clonotype was counted ten times or more. V usage is TRBV21-1 and J usage is TRBJ1-2; the table assigns TRBD1, which was not confirmed against the DNA. TRBV21-1 is labeled a pseudogene. The CDR3 contains 15 residues. The CDR3 sequence is CASSGAGGKIYGYTF. For the CDR3, the DNA is TGTGCCAGCAGCGGGGCAGGGGGTAAAATCTATGGCTACACCTTC.

CDR3 in amino acids: CASSLYPGGPYEQYF. The CDR3 DNA is TGTGCCAGCAGTTTATATCCGGGGGGTCCCTACGAGCAGTACTTC. The J gene is TRBJ2-7, the V gene TRBV12-3 or TRBV12-4; 7 nucleotides agree with TRBD2. J gave up 2 bases and V 2 bases, and 6 bases lay outside the gene matches. The CDR3 sequence is 15 residues long.

The chain uses TRBV7-9 and TRBJ2-6; D is unresolved. Germline-derived CDR1 and CDR2 are SEHNR and FQNEAQ (reference sequence). The V gene lost 8 bases and the J gene lost 0 bases, with 11 bases spanning the gap. This CDR3 has 15 amino acids. For the CDR3, the DNA is TGTGCCAGCCACGAAGAGCGCTCTGGGGCCAACGTCCTGACTTTC. Its translation: CASHEERSGANVLTF.

This clonotype was seen a handful of times. The chain is built from TRBV18 and TRBJ1-3; TRBD1 matches at 7 bases. Germline assignment: CDR1 KGHSH and CDR2 LQKENI. The CDR3 covers 14 residues. The V and J ends lost 3 bases and 2 bases, in that order; junction bases with no gene match: 1. The CDR3 protein is CASSPTGTGNTIYF. CDR3 DNA: TGTGCCAGCTCACCGACAGGGACTGGAAACACCATATATTTT.

This clonotype was recorded many times. The CDR3 region is CASSLDTASQETQYF. The CDR3 coding sequence is TGTGCCAGCAGTTTAGACACAGCCAGTCAAGAGACCCAGTACTTC. The chain uses TRBV12-3 or TRBV12-4 and TRBJ2-5; no clear D. This CDR3 spans 15 amino acids. Trimming removed 1 base from V and 2 bases from J, with 11 bases in between.

This clonotype was seen only a few times. This chain connects TRBV9 to TRBJ2-1; D ambiguous. CDR3 length: 14 amino acids. Germline V gene sequence: CDR1 SGDLS, CDR2 YYNGEE. Trimming cost V 0 bases and J 10 bases, with 14 bases left between them. The CDR3 DNA reads TGTGCCAGCAGCGTAGATCCCGCCCTGGTCGAGCAGTTCTTC. It is translated as CASSVDPALVEQFF.

This clonotype was seen ten or more times. The V gene is TRBV12-5, the J gene TRBJ1-5, with 7 nucleotides matching TRBD1. The CDR3 is 16 amino acids. The germline V gene has CDR1 LGHNT and CDR2 FRNRAP. Trimming took 1 base from V and 6 from J; bases not matched to a gene: 9. The CDR3 coding sequence is TGTGCTAGTGGTTTGGACCTTGGGGCAGGGGGTCAGCCCCAGCATTTT. It translates to CASGLDLGAGGQPQHF.

This clonotype was counted ten times or more. The junction departs from germline at one end; a sequencing error may be responsible. The chain combines TRBV29-1 with TRBJ2-6; D perhaps matches TRBD1 (5 bases). There are 15 residues in the CDR3. CDR1 is SQVTM and CDR2 is ANQGSEA in the germline V gene. The CDR3 region is CSVGHAISGANVLIF. The DNA for the CDR3 is TGCAGCGTCGGACATGCCATCTCTGGGGCCAACGTCCTGATTTTC. The variable domain in full, completed from reference TRBV29-1 and TRBJ2-6, reads SAVISQKPSRDICQRGTSLTIQCQVDSQVTMMFWYRQQPGQSLTLIATANQGSEATYESGFVIDKFPISRPNLTFSTLTVSNMSPEDSSIYLCSVGHAISGANVLIFGAGSRLTVL.

This clonotype was detected ten times or more. This chain links TRBV28 with TRBJ1-2; no clear D gene. CDR1 MDHEN and CDR2 SYDVKM come from the germline V gene. The ends were cut back, 6 bases at V and 0 bases at J, with 14 bases in the middle. This CDR3 comprises 15 residues. The CDR3 DNA reads TGTGCCAGCAGCCAAAAACGGACGGCTAACTATGGCTACACCTTC. Translating gives CASSQKRTANYGYTF.

This clonotype turned up a few times. The genes are TRBV18 and TRBJ1-2; D gene uncertain. The CDR3 runs to 14 residues. With 3 bases removed from V and 6 bases from J, the gap between germline ends came to 14 bases. The germline gives CDR1 KGHSH, CDR2 LQKENI. In DNA form, the CDR3 reads TGTGCCAGCTCACCCCTGGGAGGGAAGGATGGCTACACCTTC. Protein product: CASSPLGGKDGYTF.

At least ten counts were recorded for this clonotype. The V call is TRBV29-1, the J call TRBJ1-2, with 8 bases aligning to TRBD1. The germline V gene encodes CDR1 SQVTM and CDR2 ANQGSEA. This CDR3 is built from 12 residues. Losses at the gene ends were 7 bases for V and 7 bases for J; bases not matched to a gene: 8. The CDR3 DNA sequence: TGCAGCGACTCCAGGGGGCACGGTGGCTACACCTTC. It translates to CSDSRGHGGYTF. The variable domain in full, with the rest retrieved from reference TRBV29-1 and TRBJ1-2, is SAVISQKPSRDICQRGTSLTIQCQVDSQVTMMFWYRQQPGQSLTLIATANQGSEATYESGFVIDKFPISRPNLTFSTLTVSNMSPEDSSIYLCSDSRGHGGYTFGSGTRLTVV.

There are many counts of this clonotype. This chain connects TRBV12-3 or TRBV12-4 to TRBJ1-2, with D uncertain. There are 12 residues in the CDR3. V gave up 6 bases and J gave up 4 bases, with 9 bases separating them. CDR3 sequence (DNA): TGTGCCAGCAGCAGAGATTTCTATGGCTACACCTTC. Protein sequence: CASSRDFYGYTF.

The gene calls are TRBV29-1 and TRBJ2-1; D is possibly TRBD1 (6 bases). Trimming cost V 7 bases and J 5 bases, with 18 bases left between them. The germline V gene encodes CDR1 SQVTM and CDR2 ANQGSEA. The CDR3 has 14 residues. DNA for the CDR3: TGCAGCGCTCTCGTTTCCAGGGGCCACAATGAGCAGTTCTTC. It translates to CSALVSRGHNEQFF.